This T cell receptor (beta chain) originates from a study of cytomegalovirus exposure and HLA in healthy donors. The CDR3 contains 14 residues. Trimming left V 3 bases short and J 4 bases short, with 11 bases between. Germline CDR1 SGHRS, CDR2 YFSETQ. TCRdb's copy holds only in-frame clones and misses some; the assay was immunoSEQ multiplex PCR. This table has roughly 50,000 clones, roughly 90% appearing once. J is TRBJ2-1 and V is TRBV5-1; a possible D gene is TRBD1 (6 bases). The specimen sequenced was PBMCs. The sequence derives from a man aged 18 to 30 in good health and CMV-seronegative. The CDR3 DNA reads as TGCGCCAGCAGCTCGGAGGACAGTTACAATGAGCAGTTCTTC. Protein product: CASSSEDSYNEQFF.